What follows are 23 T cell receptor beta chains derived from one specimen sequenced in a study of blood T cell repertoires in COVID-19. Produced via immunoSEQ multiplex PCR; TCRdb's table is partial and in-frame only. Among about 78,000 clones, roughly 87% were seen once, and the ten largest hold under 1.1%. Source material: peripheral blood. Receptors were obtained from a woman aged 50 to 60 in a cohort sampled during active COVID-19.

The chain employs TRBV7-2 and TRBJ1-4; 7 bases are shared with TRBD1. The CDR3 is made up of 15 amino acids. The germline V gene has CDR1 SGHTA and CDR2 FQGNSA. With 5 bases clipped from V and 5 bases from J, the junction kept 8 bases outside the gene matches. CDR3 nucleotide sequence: TGTGCCAGCAGCCCACGAGGGGGCAAGAATGAAAAACTGTTTTTT. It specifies CASSPRGGKNEKLFF.

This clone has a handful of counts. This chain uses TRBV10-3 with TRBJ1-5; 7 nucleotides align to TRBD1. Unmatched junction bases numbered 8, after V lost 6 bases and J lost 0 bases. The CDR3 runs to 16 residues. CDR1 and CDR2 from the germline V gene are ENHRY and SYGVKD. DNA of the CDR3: TGTGCCATCAGGCCCGGGGACAGTTATAGCAATCAGCCCCAGCATTTT. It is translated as CAIRPGDSYSNQPQHF.

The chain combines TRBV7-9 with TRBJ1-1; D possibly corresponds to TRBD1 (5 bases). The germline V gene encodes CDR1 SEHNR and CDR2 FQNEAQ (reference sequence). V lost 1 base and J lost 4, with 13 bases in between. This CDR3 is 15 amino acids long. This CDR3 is CASSLVSGSTTEAFF. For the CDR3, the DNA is TGTGCCAGCAGCTTAGTGTCAGGGTCGACCACTGAAGCTTTCTTT.

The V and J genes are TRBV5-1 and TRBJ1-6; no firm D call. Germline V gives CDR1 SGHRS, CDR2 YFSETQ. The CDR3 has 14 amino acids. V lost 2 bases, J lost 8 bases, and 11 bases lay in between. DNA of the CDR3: TGCGCCAGCAGCTTCAACAGTCGAGATTCACCCCTCCACTTT. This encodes CASSFNSRDSPLHF. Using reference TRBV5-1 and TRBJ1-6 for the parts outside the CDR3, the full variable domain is KAGVTQTPRYLIKTRGQQVTLSCSPISGHRSVSWYQQTPGQGLQFLFEYFSETQRNKGNFPGRFSGRQFSNSRSEMNVSTLELGDSALYLCASSFNSRDSPLHFGNGTRLTVT.

CDR3 amino acids: CASRSAVEYYGYTF. The CDR3 nucleotides read TGTGCAAGTCGCTCAGCCGTGGAGTACTATGGCTACACCTTC. The chain carries TRBV12-2 and TRBJ1-2. TRBV12-2 is a pseudogene segment. This CDR3 contains 14 residues.

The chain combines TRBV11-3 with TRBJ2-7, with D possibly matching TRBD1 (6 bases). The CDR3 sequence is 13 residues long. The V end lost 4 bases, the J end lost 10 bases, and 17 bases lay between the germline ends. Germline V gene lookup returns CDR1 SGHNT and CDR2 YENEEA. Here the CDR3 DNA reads TGTGCCAGCAGCTCCAACACCGGGACACTCCAGTACTTC. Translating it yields CASSSNTGTLQYF.

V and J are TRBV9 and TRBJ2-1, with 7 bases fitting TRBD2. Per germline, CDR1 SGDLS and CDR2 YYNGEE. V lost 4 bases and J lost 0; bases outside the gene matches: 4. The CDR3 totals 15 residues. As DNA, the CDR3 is TGTGCCAGCAGCCCACGGGGGGACTCCTACAATGAGCAGTTCTTC. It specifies CASSPRGDSYNEQFF.

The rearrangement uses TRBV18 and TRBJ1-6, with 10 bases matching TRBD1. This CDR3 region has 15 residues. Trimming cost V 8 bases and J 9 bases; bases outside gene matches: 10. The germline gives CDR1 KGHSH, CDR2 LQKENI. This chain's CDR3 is CASRPGTGEGSPLHF. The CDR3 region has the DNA TGTGCCAGCCGTCCCGGGACAGGGGAGGGTTCACCCCTCCACTTT.

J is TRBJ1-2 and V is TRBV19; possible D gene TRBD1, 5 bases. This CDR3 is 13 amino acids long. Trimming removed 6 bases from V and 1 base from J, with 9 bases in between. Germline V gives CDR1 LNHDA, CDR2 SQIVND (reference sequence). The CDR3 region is CASRAGINYGYTF. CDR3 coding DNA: TGTGCCAGTAGGGCAGGGATTAACTATGGCTACACCTTC.

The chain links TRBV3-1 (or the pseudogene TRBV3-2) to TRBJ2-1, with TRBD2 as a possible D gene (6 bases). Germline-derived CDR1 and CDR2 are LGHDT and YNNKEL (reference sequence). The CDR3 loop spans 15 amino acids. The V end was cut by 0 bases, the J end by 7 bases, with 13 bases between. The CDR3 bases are TGTGCCAGCAGCCAAGATTGGAAACGGGGGAATGAGCAGTTCTTC. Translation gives CASSQDWKRGNEQFF.

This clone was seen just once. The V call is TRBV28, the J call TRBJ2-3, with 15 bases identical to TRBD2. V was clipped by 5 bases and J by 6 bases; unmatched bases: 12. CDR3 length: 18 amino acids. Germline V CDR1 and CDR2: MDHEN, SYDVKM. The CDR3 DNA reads TGTGCCAGCAGTCACGGGACTAGCGGGAGGCCCCGTATCGATACGCAGTATTTT. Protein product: CASSHGTSGRPRIDTQYF. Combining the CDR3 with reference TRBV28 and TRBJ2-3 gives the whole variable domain DVKVTQSSRYLVKRTGEKVFLECVQDMDHENMFWYRQDPGLGLRLIYFSYDVKMKEKGDIPEGYSVSREKKERFSLILESASTNQTSMYLCASSHGTSGRPRIDTQYFGPGTRLTVL.

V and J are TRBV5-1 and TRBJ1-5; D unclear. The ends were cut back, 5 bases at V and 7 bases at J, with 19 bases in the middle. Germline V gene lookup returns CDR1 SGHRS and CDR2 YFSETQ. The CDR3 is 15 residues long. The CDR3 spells CASRTGIDDKQPQHF. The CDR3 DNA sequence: TGCGCCAGCAGAACGGGGATCGACGATAAGCAGCCCCAGCATTTT. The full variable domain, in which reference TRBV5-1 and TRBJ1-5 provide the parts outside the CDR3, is KAGVTQTPRYLIKTRGQQVTLSCSPISGHRSVSWYQQTPGQGLQFLFEYFSETQRNKGNFPGRFSGRQFSNSRSEMNVSTLELGDSALYLCASRTGIDDKQPQHFGDGTRLSIL.

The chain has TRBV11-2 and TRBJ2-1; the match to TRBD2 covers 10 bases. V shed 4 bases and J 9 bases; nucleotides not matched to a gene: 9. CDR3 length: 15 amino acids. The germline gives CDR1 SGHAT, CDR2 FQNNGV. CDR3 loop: CASSSPGSGRTEQFF. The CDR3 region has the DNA TGTGCCAGCAGCTCCCCGGGTAGCGGGAGGACTGAGCAGTTCTTC.

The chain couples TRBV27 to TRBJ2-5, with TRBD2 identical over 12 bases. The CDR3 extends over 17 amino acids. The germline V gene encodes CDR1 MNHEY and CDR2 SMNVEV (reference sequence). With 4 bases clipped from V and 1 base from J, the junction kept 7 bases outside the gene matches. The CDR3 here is CASSSLLAGGPQETQYF. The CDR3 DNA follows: TGTGCCAGCAGTTCGTTACTAGCGGGAGGACCCCAAGAGACCCAGTACTTC.

The CDR3 DNA reads as TGCAGCTTAGTTACGAACACTGAAGCTTTCTTT. Translation: CSLVTNTEAFF. The genes are TRBV29-1 and TRBJ1-1; the D is unclear. The V end lost 8 bases, the J end lost 1 base, and 8 bases lay between the germline ends. Germline CDR1 is SQVTM and CDR2 is ANQGSEA. This CDR3 contains 11 residues.

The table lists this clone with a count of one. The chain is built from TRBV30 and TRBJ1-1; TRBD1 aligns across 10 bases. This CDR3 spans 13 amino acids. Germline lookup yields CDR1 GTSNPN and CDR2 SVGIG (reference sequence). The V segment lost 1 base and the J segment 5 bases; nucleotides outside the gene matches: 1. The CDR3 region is CAWSGTGGTEAFF. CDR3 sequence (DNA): TGTGCCTGGAGTGGGACAGGGGGGACTGAAGCTTTCTTT.

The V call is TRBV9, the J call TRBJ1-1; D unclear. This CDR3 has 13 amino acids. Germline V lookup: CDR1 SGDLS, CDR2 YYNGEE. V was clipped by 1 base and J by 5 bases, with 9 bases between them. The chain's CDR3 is CASSVSAGTEAFF. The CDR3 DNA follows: TGTGCCAGCAGCGTAAGCGCGGGGACTGAAGCTTTCTTT.

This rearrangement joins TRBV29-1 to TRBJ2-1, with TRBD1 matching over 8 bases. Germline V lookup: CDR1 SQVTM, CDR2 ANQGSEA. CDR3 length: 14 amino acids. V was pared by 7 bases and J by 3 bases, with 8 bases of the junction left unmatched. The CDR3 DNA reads TGCAGCGCCGGACAGGGAGTGGGCTACAATGAGCAGTTCTTC. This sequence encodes CSAGQGVGYNEQFF.

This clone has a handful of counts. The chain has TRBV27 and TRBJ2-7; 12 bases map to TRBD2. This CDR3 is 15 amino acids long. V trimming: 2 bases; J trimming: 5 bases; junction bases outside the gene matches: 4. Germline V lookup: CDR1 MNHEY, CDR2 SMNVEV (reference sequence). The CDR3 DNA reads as TGTGCCAGCAGTTTAGTCCTAGCGGGAGGGCACGAGCAGTACTTC. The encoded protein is CASSLVLAGGHEQYF.

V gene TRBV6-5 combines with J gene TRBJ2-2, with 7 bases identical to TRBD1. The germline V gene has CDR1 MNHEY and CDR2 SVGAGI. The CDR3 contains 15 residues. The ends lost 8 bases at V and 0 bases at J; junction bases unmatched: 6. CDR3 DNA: TGTGCCAGCCGGGACAGAAGTTCGAACACCGGGGAGCTGTTTTTT. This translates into CASRDRSSNTGELFF.

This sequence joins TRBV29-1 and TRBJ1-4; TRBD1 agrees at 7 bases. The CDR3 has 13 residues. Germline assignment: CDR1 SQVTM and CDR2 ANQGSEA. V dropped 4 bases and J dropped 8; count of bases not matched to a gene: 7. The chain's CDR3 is CSVVEGAKEKLFF. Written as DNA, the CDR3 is TGCAGCGTTGTCGAGGGGGCAAAAGAAAAACTGTTTTTT.

DNA of the CDR3: TGTGCCAGCCAGGGGTCCTTCACCGGGGAGCTGTTTTTT. Its protein is CASQGSFTGELFF. V is TRBV7-9 and J is TRBJ2-2, with TRBD1 as a possible D gene (6 bases). Germline V gene data show CDR1 as SEHNR and CDR2 as FQNEAQ (reference sequence). The germline V and J ends were trimmed by 8 bases and 4 bases, with 11 bases remaining between them. The CDR3 extends over 13 amino acids.

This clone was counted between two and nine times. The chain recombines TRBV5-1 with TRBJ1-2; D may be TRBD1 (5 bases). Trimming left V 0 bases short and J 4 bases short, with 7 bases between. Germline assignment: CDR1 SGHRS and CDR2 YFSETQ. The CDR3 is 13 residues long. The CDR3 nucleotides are TGCGCCAGCAGCTTGGCTCAGGGCTATGGCTACACCTTC. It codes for CASSLAQGYGYTF.